This passage covers 29 T cell receptor beta chains from one sample sequenced in a study of cytomegalovirus exposure and HLA in healthy donors. The PCR employed 60 Vbeta primers together with 13 Jbeta primers. TCRdb keeps only in-frame clones here, not all; method: immunoSEQ multiplex PCR. This table holds 200,000 to 250,000 clones, about 80% found once. The sequencing input was PBMCs. These TCRs come from a woman aged 60-75 years in good health and CMV-seropositive.

The chain employs TRBV30 and TRBJ2-2; no clear D. Germline V CDR1 and CDR2: GTSNPN, SVGIG (reference sequence). V shed 4 bases and J shed 5 bases, with 8 bases lying between them. The CDR3 covers 12 residues. CDR3 DNA: TGTGCCTGGAATCAGTTGACCGGGGAGCTGTTTTTT. Its protein is CAWNQLTGELFF.

This clone was counted between two and nine times. Other DNA sequences from this sample encode an identical CDR3 as well. The V and J genes are TRBV5-1 and TRBJ1-1; D possibly corresponds to TRBD1 (6 bases). V lost 3 bases to trimming and J lost 0 bases, with 9 bases between them. This CDR3 is 14 amino acids long. CDR1 and CDR2 from the germline V gene are SGHRS and YFSETQ. The CDR3 DNA is TGCGCCAGCAGCTCCGGACAGATGAACACTGAAGCTTTCTTT. It translates to CASSSGQMNTEAFF.

J is TRBJ2-1 and V is TRBV5-1; 13 nucleotides match TRBD2. Per germline, CDR1 SGHRS and CDR2 YFSETQ. The CDR3 has 16 residues. The J segment lost 4 bases and the V segment lost 0 bases, leaving 1 base of the junction unmatched. The CDR3 coding sequence is TGCGCCAGCAGCTTGGTACTAGCGGGGGGGTACAATGAGCAGTTCTTC. Protein product: CASSLVLAGGYNEQFF.

The chain employs TRBV9 and TRBJ2-1, with TRBD2 matching 8 bases. This CDR3 comprises 21 residues. V dropped 3 bases and J dropped 0; count of bases not matched to a gene: 20. The V gene's germline CDR1 is SGDLS and CDR2 YYNGEE. The CDR3 here is CASSAQTGASGLSSSYNEQFF. CDR3 in DNA: TGTGCCAGCAGCGCCCAGACGGGGGCTAGCGGGTTATCCAGCTCCTACAATGAGCAGTTCTTC.

The chain is built from TRBV4-1 and TRBJ2-7; D unresolved. Deletions cut 1 base from V and 2 bases from J, with 9 bases between. The germline V gene encodes CDR1 MGHRA and CDR2 YSYEKL. The length of the CDR3 is 14 residues. In DNA form, the CDR3 reads TGCGCCAGCAGCCAAGGGGTACAGCCCTACGAGCAGTACTTC. It specifies CASSQGVQPYEQYF.

The chain uses TRBV6-6 and TRBJ2-1; D is ambiguous. The CDR3 contains 14 residues. Per germline, CDR1 MNHNY and CDR2 SVGAGI (reference sequence). V was cut by 2 bases and J by 4 bases, with 9 bases left in between. CDR3 residues: CASSYTNNYNEQFF. In DNA, the CDR3 is TGTGCCAGCAGTTACACTAACAATTACAATGAGCAGTTCTTC.

The chain links TRBV5-1 to TRBJ1-2, with D perhaps matching TRBD1 (6 bases). The germline V and J ends were trimmed by 0 bases and 2 bases, with 11 bases remaining between them. The germline V gene has CDR1 SGHRS and CDR2 YFSETQ. The CDR3 extends over 15 amino acids. In DNA form, the CDR3 reads TGCGCCAGCAGCTTGGAGGGCCAGGGGAACTATGGCTACACCTTC. As protein: CASSLEGQGNYGYTF. The complete variable domain, with remaining parts taken from reference TRBV5-1 and TRBJ1-2, reads KAGVTQTPRYLIKTRGQQVTLSCSPISGHRSVSWYQQTPGQGLQFLFEYFSETQRNKGNFPGRFSGRQFSNSRSEMNVSTLELGDSALYLCASSLEGQGNYGYTFGSGTRLTVV.

The chain employs TRBV11-3 and TRBJ2-2; 9 positions match TRBD1. The germline V gene encodes CDR1 SGHNT and CDR2 YENEEA. The CDR3 runs 14 residues. The V gene end was trimmed by 5 bases and the J gene end by 4 bases; junction bases not matched to a gene: 2. The CDR3 loop is CASSRTGATGELFF. The CDR3 DNA is TGTGCCAGCAGCAGGACAGGGGCCACCGGGGAGCTGTTTTTT.

The table lists this clone with a count of one. This chain joins TRBV18 and TRBJ2-7, with D tentatively TRBD2 (6 bases). Trimming shortened V by 0 bases and J by 2 bases, and 11 bases separated the two germline ends. The length of the CDR3 is 15 residues. CDR1 is KGHSH, CDR2 LQKENI, per germline. This chain's CDR3 is CASSPPRGVTYEQYF. CDR3 bases: TGTGCCAGCTCACCACCGCGGGGAGTTACCTACGAGCAGTACTTC.

The chain has TRBV30 and TRBJ1-1, with 7 bases lining up with TRBD1. CDR1 and CDR2 (germline): GTSNPN, SVGIG (reference sequence). The CDR3 has 15 amino acids. V lost 3 bases, J lost 6 bases, and 13 bases stayed unmatched. The CDR3 loop is CAWSLLRQGKAEAFF. DNA for the CDR3: TGTGCCTGGAGCTTACTCCGACAGGGAAAGGCTGAAGCTTTCTTT.

The CDR3 is CASSLLGAYTF. Written as DNA, the CDR3 is TGTGCCAGCAGTTTACTTGGGGCCTACACCTTC. The rearrangement links TRBV28 to TRBJ1-2, with D tentatively TRBD1 (5 bases). V dropped 2 bases and J dropped 10 bases, with 8 bases sitting between them. Germline V gene lookup returns CDR1 MDHEN and CDR2 SYDVKM. The CDR3 contains 11 residues.

V is TRBV28 and J is TRBJ1-2; unclear D gene. Germline V gene lookup returns CDR1 MDHEN and CDR2 SYDVKM. V lost 1 base, J lost 2 bases, and 8 bases lay in between. The CDR3 has 14 amino acids. The CDR3 region is CASSLSGRNYGYTF. CDR3 bases: TGTGCCAGCAGTTTATCAGGCAGGAACTATGGCTACACCTTC.

This clone was counted a few times. The chain is built from TRBV5-1 and TRBJ2-7; 8 positions agree with TRBD2. Germline V gene sequence: CDR1 SGHRS, CDR2 YFSETQ. Unmatched junction bases numbered 5, after V lost 3 bases and J lost 6 bases. The CDR3 length is 13 residues. Here the CDR3 reads CASSYRGGSEQYF. DNA of the CDR3: TGCGCCAGCAGCTACCGGGGGGGGAGCGAGCAGTACTTC.

J is TRBJ2-1 and V is TRBV27, with TRBD2 matching over 8 bases. Germline CDR1 is MNHEY and CDR2 is SMNVEV (reference sequence). V was pared by 3 bases and J by 4 bases, with 8 bases of the junction left unmatched. This CDR3 comprises 16 residues. The CDR3 loop reads CASSFGGLAGYNEQFF. The CDR3 DNA sequence: TGTGCCAGCAGTTTTGGGGGGCTAGCGGGTTACAATGAGCAGTTCTTC.

This clone appeared once. The chain recombines TRBV7-2 with TRBJ2-7; 8 bases agree with TRBD2. Germline values: CDR1 SGHTA, CDR2 FQGNSA. V was pared by 5 bases and J by 4 bases, with 4 bases of the junction left unmatched. This CDR3 region has 13 residues. The CDR3 here is CASSPGLVYEQYF. Written as DNA, the CDR3 is TGTGCCAGCAGCCCGGGACTAGTGTACGAGCAGTACTTC. Full variable domain (remainder filled in from reference TRBV7-2 and TRBJ2-7): GAGVSQSPSNKVTEKGKDVELRCDPISGHTALYWYRQSLGQGLEFLIYFQGNSAPDKSGLPSDRFSAERTGGSVSTLTIQRTQQEDSAVYLCASSPGLVYEQYFGPGTRLTVT.

The chain has TRBV15 and TRBJ2-5; 10 positions agree with TRBD2. The J call may be wrong; the DNA end is better matched by TRBJ2-7. The V gene's germline CDR1 is LNHNV and CDR2 YYDKDF (reference sequence). CDR3 size: 16 residues. CDR3 region: CATSNPLAGANYEQYF. The CDR3 DNA reads TGTGCCACCAGCAATCCTCTAGCGGGGGCCAACTACGAGCAGTACTTC.

There are a few counts of this clone. CDR3 DNA sequence: TGTGCCAGCAGCACAGGGGGCCTTAGCTCCTACGAGCAGTACTTC. This gives the protein CASSTGGLSSYEQYF. This chain links TRBV7-2 with TRBJ2-7; 9 bases align to TRBD1. The J segment lost 0 bases and the V segment lost 5 bases, leaving 5 bases of the junction unmatched. Germline values: CDR1 SGHTA, CDR2 FQGNSA. This CDR3 comprises 15 residues.

This chain links TRBV10-1 with TRBJ2-2; D may be TRBD2 (5 bases). The V gene lost 1 base and the J gene lost 0 bases, with 9 bases spanning the gap. This CDR3 is built from 16 residues. Germline assignment: CDR1 WNHNN and CDR2 SYGVQD (reference sequence). The CDR3 sequence: CASSEYSSTNTGELFF. As DNA, the CDR3 is TGCGCCAGCAGTGAGTATTCTAGCACGAACACCGGGGAGCTGTTTTTT.

The rearrangement uses TRBV5-1 and TRBJ2-3; D gene unclear. This CDR3 spans 12 amino acids. Trimming removed 4 bases from V and 6 bases from J, with 9 bases in between. The germline V gene encodes CDR1 SGHRS and CDR2 YFSETQ. The CDR3 sequence: CASSPAEDTQYF. The CDR3 nucleotides read TGCGCCAGCAGCCCCGCGGAGGATACGCAGTATTTT.

This rearrangement joins TRBV30 to TRBJ1-3; a weak D match, TRBD1 (5 bases). Germline CDR1 and CDR2: GTSNPN and SVGIG (reference sequence). V lost 2 bases, J lost 2 bases, and 13 bases lay in between. The CDR3 length is 15 residues. The CDR3 coding sequence is TGTGCCTGGAGTAAGGCCCCGGGGGCTGGAAACACCATATATTTT. It codes for CAWSKAPGAGNTIYF. The whole variable domain, filled in from reference TRBV30 and TRBJ1-3, reads SQTIHQWPATLVQPVGSPLSLECTVEGTSNPNLYWYRQAAGRGLQLLFYSVGIGQISSEVPQNLSASRPQDRQFILSSKKLLLSDSGFYLCAWSKAPGAGNTIYFGEGSWLTVV.

The chain has TRBV7-9 and TRBJ2-2; no clear D. V was trimmed by 1 base and J by 1 base, leaving 10 bases between them. The CDR3 sequence is 16 residues long. Germline V gene data show CDR1 as SEHNR and CDR2 as FQNEAQ (reference sequence). The CDR3 DNA reads as TGTGCCAGCAGCTTAGTGGTTCAGGAGAACACCGGGGAGCTGTTTTTT. Translating it yields CASSLVVQENTGELFF.

The chain combines TRBV7-2 with TRBJ2-3; no firm D call. Germline CDR1 and CDR2: SGHTA and FQGNSA. CDR3 length: 12 residues. The ends were cut back, 3 bases at V and 3 bases at J, with 4 bases in the middle. The CDR3 DNA reads as TGTGCCAGCAGCTTTCTGACAGATACGCAGTATTTT. Amino acid sequence: CASSFLTDTQYF.

This clone was observed a few times. This chain joins TRBV6-1 and TRBJ1-3, with D maybe TRBD1 (5 bases). There are 14 residues in the CDR3. The germline V gene encodes CDR1 MNHNS and CDR2 SASEGT. Between the trimmed V and J ends, which lost 6 bases and 0 bases, there was a span of 9 bases. This CDR3 reads CASSFGASGNTIYF. The DNA for the CDR3 is TGTGCCAGCAGCTTTGGGGCCTCTGGAAACACCATATATTTT.

This clone turned up a few times. V is TRBV15 and J is TRBJ2-2; D gene unclear. V lost 3 bases and J lost 3, with 8 bases in between. The CDR3 covers 14 residues. Per germline, CDR1 LNHNV and CDR2 YYDKDF (reference sequence). This CDR3 is CATSRLVDTGELFF. CDR3 DNA sequence: TGTGCCACCAGCAGGCTAGTGGACACCGGGGAGCTGTTTTTT.

This clone appeared a few times. This chain connects TRBV2 to TRBJ2-7; possible D gene TRBD2, 7 bases. Germline V lookup: CDR1 SNHLY, CDR2 FYNNEI. The ends were cut back, 8 bases at V and 4 bases at J, with 15 bases in the middle. The CDR3 is made up of 13 amino acids. CDR3 amino acids: CASYLGGQYEQYF. CDR3 nucleotide sequence: TGTGCCAGCTATTTGGGGGGGCAATACGAGCAGTACTTC.

The chain combines TRBV19 with TRBJ2-7; TRBD2 matches 7 bases. The CDR3 contains 16 residues. After removal of 3 bases from V and 0 bases from J, the junction contained 8 bases not matched to a gene. Germline V gene lookup returns CDR1 LNHDA and CDR2 SQIVND (reference sequence). CDR3 DNA: TGTGCCAGTAGTATGTCCATCCGCGGGGGCTCCTACGAGCAGTACTTC. This gives the protein CASSMSIRGGSYEQYF. The whole variable domain, filled in from reference TRBV19 and TRBJ2-7, reads DGGITQSPKYLFRKEGQNVTLSCEQNLNHDAMYWYRQDPGQGLRLIYYSQIVNDFQKGDIAEGYSVSREKKESFPLTVTSAQKNPTAFYLCASSMSIRGGSYEQYFGPGTRLTVT.

V usage is TRBV6-1 and J usage is TRBJ2-7; unclear D gene. CDR3 size: 16 residues. Per germline, CDR1 MNHNS and CDR2 SASEGT. Trimming removed 6 bases at V and 3 bases at J, with 21 bases between. The CDR3 DNA is TGTGCCAGCAGAGAACAAACGACTGTCTCTTACTACGAGCAGTACTTC. Amino acids: CASREQTTVSYYEQYF.

V and J are TRBV6-1 and TRBJ2-1, with 8 bases matching TRBD2. J gave up 7 bases and V 4 bases, and 6 bases lay outside the gene matches. The CDR3 has 14 residues. Looked up from germline, CDR1 is MNHNS and CDR2 is SASEGT. CDR3 amino acids: CASSVVAGKNEQFF. DNA of the CDR3: TGTGCCAGCAGTGTCGTAGCGGGGAAAAATGAGCAGTTCTTC.

The V call is TRBV19, the J call TRBJ1-1, with 8 bases identical to TRBD1. J was trimmed by 6 bases and V by 7 bases; bases with no gene match: 10. The germline gives CDR1 LNHDA, CDR2 SQIVND (reference sequence). The CDR3 contains 14 residues. The CDR3 sequence is CASIQDRENPEAFF. The CDR3 region has the DNA TGTGCCAGTATCCAGGACAGGGAAAACCCTGAAGCTTTCTTT.